The entry that follows covers one T cell receptor beta chain sequence. This record comes from a study of blood T cells in healthy people across ages. A second PCR of about 7 to 11 cycles used a sample-barcoded 5' primer and a J-beta primer mix. Researchers report that each sample yielded at least 2.5 million CDR3-containing paired-end reads. MiXCR was run by TCRdb on the 5' RACE reads, yielding one entry per CDR3 protein. The sample gives about 570,000 distinct CDR3 sequences, 25% to 30% of which show up once; approximately 17% is in the top ten. Germline loops: CDR1 SQVTM, CDR2 ANQGSEA. This CDR3 is built from 15 residues. V gave up 5 bases and J gave up 1 base, with 16 bases separating them.

The chain combines TRBV29-1 with TRBJ2-3; maybe TRBD2 (5 bases). Sequencing was done on a sample of blood. The TCR originated in a woman aged 70-85 years in good health. CDR3 protein: CSVLPIAPRTDTQYF. The CDR3 coding sequence is TGCAGCGTTTTGCCCATAGCGCCCCGCACAGATACGCAGTATTTT.